Each of the 13 T cell receptor beta chains below was sequenced from the same sample in a study of early T cells in non-severe SARS-CoV-2 infection. MiXCR, run by TCRdb on the 5' RACE reads, gives a single entry per CDR3 protein. The sample yields 85,000 to 90,000 distinct CDR3 sequences, about 15% seen once. The sequencing sample was made of whole blood. These receptors were obtained from an adult who was a healthcare worker with PCR-confirmed SARS-CoV-2 infection or an uninfected control (not recorded which).

This clonotype was observed a handful of times. The chain links TRBV11-2 to TRBJ2-4; 10 positions agree with TRBD1. With 5 bases clipped from V and 5 bases from J, the junction kept 6 bases outside the gene matches. Looked up from germline, CDR1 is SGHAT and CDR2 is FQNNGV. CDR3 length: 15 residues. CDR3 residues: CASSNTGTGENIQYF. In DNA, the CDR3 is TGTGCCAGCAGCAATACCGGGACAGGGGAAAACATTCAGTACTTC.

This rearrangement joins TRBV7-9 to TRBJ2-2, with 10 bases fitting TRBD1. Germline V gene lookup returns CDR1 SEHNR and CDR2 FQNEAQ (reference sequence). The CDR3 length is 15 residues. The V and J ends lost 3 bases and 4 bases, in that order; junction bases with no gene match: 2. The CDR3 reads CASSLWTGGTGELFF. The CDR3 nucleotides read TGTGCCAGCAGCTTGTGGACAGGGGGCACCGGGGAGCTGTTTTTT.

This clonotype was observed a few times. This chain connects TRBV7-2 to TRBJ2-7; D not certain. The CDR3 loop spans 10 amino acids. Germline CDR1 SGHTA, CDR2 FQGNSA. Trimming removed 8 bases from V and 9 bases from J, with 11 bases in between. The CDR3 region is CASGVSVQYF. CDR3 DNA sequence: TGTGCCAGCGGGGTTAGTGTGCAGTACTTC.

The chain has TRBV6-5 and TRBJ1-2; 8 nucleotides align to TRBD1. J lost 5 bases, V lost 8 bases, and 16 bases had no gene match. This CDR3 has 16 residues. Per the germline V gene, CDR1 is MNHEY and CDR2 is SVGAGI. The CDR3 nucleotides are TGTGCCAGCCGCTTAGGACTAGGACAGGGAGATTATGGCTACACCTTC. Translated: CASRLGLGQGDYGYTF.

There are many counts of this clonotype. This chain joins TRBV6-2 or TRBV6-3 and TRBJ1-5, with D perhaps matching TRBD1 (5 bases). V lost 4 bases, J lost 1 base, and 11 bases lay in between. This CDR3 is built from 15 residues. Germline assignment: CDR1 MNHEY and CDR2 SVGEGT. The CDR3: CASSFPGASNQPQHF. The CDR3 DNA reads TGTGCCAGCAGTTTCCCCGGGGCGAGCAATCAGCCCCAGCATTTT.

The chain has TRBV18 and TRBJ2-7, with D possibly being TRBD1 or TRBD2 (5 bases each). Germline-derived CDR1 and CDR2 are KGHSH and LQKENI. There are 13 residues in the CDR3. Trimming removed 3 bases from V and 3 bases from J, with 9 bases in between. Written as DNA, the CDR3 is TGTGCCAGCTCACCCCGGGACGACTACGAGCAGTACTTC. This encodes CASSPRDDYEQYF.

In its sample, this clonotype was seen many times. J is TRBJ2-7 and V is TRBV7-2, with TRBD2 identical over 11 bases. This CDR3 spans 14 amino acids. Trimming took 7 bases from V and 4 from J; bases not matched to a gene: 6. Germline CDR1 reads SGHTA; CDR2 reads FQGNSA. The CDR3 sequence: CASTLLAGVYEQYF. The CDR3 DNA reads as TGTGCCAGCACCCTACTAGCGGGGGTTTACGAGCAGTACTTC. Full variable domain (outside the CDR3, taken from reference TRBV7-2 and TRBJ2-7): GAGVSQSPSNKVTEKGKDVELRCDPISGHTALYWYRQSLGQGLEFLIYFQGNSAPDKSGLPSDRFSAERTGGSVSTLTIQRTQQEDSAVYLCASTLLAGVYEQYFGPGTRLTVT.

This clonotype was detected a few times. This chain connects TRBV27 to TRBJ2-3; D may be TRBD2 (6 bases). V lost 6 bases, J lost 8 bases, and 12 bases lay in between. Per the germline V gene, CDR1 is MNHEY and CDR2 is SMNVEV (reference sequence). This CDR3 has 12 residues. CDR3: CASRPTGGTQYF. CDR3 nucleotides: TGTGCCAGCAGACCCACCGGGGGTACGCAGTATTTT.

J is TRBJ2-1 and V is TRBV28, with no clear D. The CDR3 runs 11 residues. The ends were cut back, 3 bases at V and 14 bases at J, with 11 bases in the middle. Germline V gene data show CDR1 as MDHEN and CDR2 as SYDVKM. The DNA for the CDR3 is TGTGCCAGCAGTTTGGGCCCTATCGAGTTCTTC. It is translated as CASSLGPIEFF.

The CDR3: CASSLGTGVDFGTDTQYF. DNA for the CDR3: TGTGCCAGCAGCTTAGGTACAGGGGTTGACTTTGGCACAGATACGCAGTATTTT. The rearrangement uses TRBV7-6 and TRBJ2-3; 7 positions match TRBD1. Germline-derived CDR1 and CDR2 are SGHVS and FNYEAQ. The J segment lost 1 base and the V segment lost 1 base, leaving 11 bases of the junction unmatched. The CDR3 runs to 18 residues.

The genes are TRBV9 and TRBJ1-4; TRBD1 agrees at 8 bases. Germline lookup yields CDR1 SGDLS and CDR2 YYNGEE. The CDR3 has 15 residues. Losses at the gene ends were 3 bases for V and 7 bases for J; bases not matched to a gene: 8. In DNA form, the CDR3 reads TGTGCCAGCAGCGCGGGGGGACAGGTCTTTGAAAAACTGTTTTTT. Protein: CASSAGGQVFEKLFF. Together with reference TRBV9 and TRBJ1-4, the CDR3 gives the full variable domain: DSGVTQTPKHLITATGQRVTLRCSPRSGDLSVYWYQQSLDQGLQFLIQYYNGEERAKGNILERFSAQQFPDLHSELNLSSLELGDSALYFCASSAGGQVFEKLFFGSGTQLSVL.

This chain uses TRBV20-1 with TRBJ2-4; D remains unclear. This CDR3 region has 13 residues. CDR1 is DFQATT, CDR2 SNEGSKA, per germline (reference sequence). Trimming left V 3 bases short and J 0 bases short, with 6 bases between. The CDR3 here is CSARMEAKNIQYF. CDR3 sequence (DNA): TGCAGTGCTAGGATGGAAGCCAAAAACATTCAGTACTTC.

This clonotype was seen ten or more times. The chain links TRBV20-1 to TRBJ1-6; D unclear. Trimming took 2 bases from V and 6 from J, leaving 5 bases between them. Looked up from germline, CDR1 is DFQATT and CDR2 is SNEGSKA (reference sequence). This CDR3 spans 12 amino acids. CDR3: CSARTGNSPLHF. The CDR3 nucleotides are TGCAGTGCTAGAACGGGTAATTCACCCCTCCACTTT.